The present entry profiles one T cell receptor (beta chain) with its context. Once RNA had been extracted, it was reverse transcribed into cDNA to act as the sequencing template. Repertoires were generated with immunoSEQ multiplex PCR, while TCRdb's copy carries only in-frame clones and drops some. The sample has 200,000 to 250,000 clones; 64% are singletons. This specimen belongs to a study of CD8+ T cells in alopecia areata. V dropped 2 bases and J dropped 7 bases, with 14 bases sitting between them. This CDR3 is 14 amino acids long. Germline V CDR1 and CDR2: MGHRA, YSYEKL. Specified treatment: oral pan-JAK inhibitor, 5-10 mg twice daily.

The V call is TRBV4-1, the J call TRBJ2-5; no clear D gene. The receptor was isolated from a human donor with alopecia areata. The material sequenced was CD4+ T cells sorted from blood, taken at week 4, from a patient treated with tofacitinib. The DNA for the CDR3 is TGCGCCAGCAGCCAATGGGGTGACGAAGGGACCCAGTACTTC. Its protein product is CASSQWGDEGTQYF.